The 8 T cell receptor beta chains given below trace back to one sample, sequenced in a study of shared clonotypes between healthy human individuals. Profiling relied on immunoSEQ multiplex PCR, and the TCRdb table lists in-frame clones only, not all of them. The sample has about 2.5 million clones; around 92% are singletons. The source material was naive CD4+ T cells from PBMCs. The sample's subset: CD45RA+ positively selected. These receptors came from a man aged 18 to 35 in good health. Some clones in this sample may be carry-over from other donors' samples.

The CDR3: CASSVEANVLTF. In DNA, the CDR3 is TGTGCCAGCAGTGTAGAGGCCAACGTCCTGACTTTC. V and J are TRBV6-1 and TRBJ2-6; the D is unclear. Germline CDR1 is MNHNS and CDR2 is SASEGT. Trimming stripped 4 bases from V and 6 bases from J, with 4 bases between. The CDR3 is made up of 12 amino acids.

The V call is TRBV7-3, the J call TRBJ2-7, with D unresolved. Germline CDR1 is SGHTA and CDR2 is FQGTGA. V was pared by 4 bases and J by 0 bases, with 13 bases between. There are 15 residues in the CDR3. CDR3 residues: CASSSSTLSSYEQYF. Written as DNA, the CDR3 is TGTGCCAGCAGCTCAAGCACCCTAAGCTCCTACGAGCAGTACTTC.

The J gene is TRBJ2-7, the V gene TRBV28, with D maybe TRBD2 (5 bases). This CDR3 comprises 16 residues. The germline gives CDR1 MDHEN, CDR2 SYDVKM. V was cut by 6 bases and J by 2 bases, with 20 bases left in between. The DNA of the CDR3 is TGTGCCAGCAGGCCACCGCCGGGGTTCGACCCCTACGAGCAGTACTTC. Translation gives CASRPPPGFDPYEQYF.

This chain uses TRBV2 with TRBJ2-3; TRBD2 matches 9 bases. The CDR3 is 15 amino acids. Looked up from germline, CDR1 is SNHLY and CDR2 is FYNNEI. V shed 6 bases, J shed 5 bases, and the junction held 9 bases outside the gene matches. CDR3 sequence: CASRSVAGAQDTQYF. In DNA form, the CDR3 reads TGTGCCAGCAGGTCGGTAGCGGGAGCCCAAGATACGCAGTATTTT.

The V call is TRBV2, the J call TRBJ2-2; 7 nucleotides line up with TRBD2. CDR3 size: 13 residues. V lost 4 bases and J lost 8; bases outside the gene matches: 4. Germline V gene sequence: CDR1 SNHLY, CDR2 FYNNEI. The CDR3, as DNA: TGTGCCAGCAGTGGTCTGCGGGGGGGGGAGCTGTTTTTT. Translating gives CASSGLRGGELFF.

With respect to this clone: Other DNA sequences in the same sample also yield this CDR3. The chain recombines TRBV5-1 with TRBJ2-7; D may be TRBD2 (5 bases). This CDR3 is built from 12 residues. CDR1 is SGHRS, CDR2 YFSETQ, per germline. Trimming shortened V by 0 bases and J by 6 bases, and 7 bases separated the two germline ends. CDR3 bases: TGCGCCAGCAGCTTGGCTGGAGGCGAGCAGTACTTC. This translates into CASSLAGGEQYF.

This chain links TRBV7-2 with TRBJ2-1; the match to TRBD2 covers 8 bases. Germline V gene data show CDR1 as SGHTA and CDR2 as FQGNSA. The junction had 15 bases not matched to a gene; V was cut back by 4 bases and J by 13 bases. The CDR3 is 15 amino acids. The CDR3 loop is CASSSGGASGPGQFF. CDR3 DNA sequence: TGTGCCAGCAGCTCCGGGGGGGCTAGCGGGCCAGGACAGTTCTTC.

A word on this clone: The sample contains more than one DNA sequence encoding this CDR3. V is TRBV18 and J is TRBJ1-4; D is unresolved. The germline V gene encodes CDR1 KGHSH and CDR2 LQKENI. V was pared by 0 bases and J by 2 bases, with 4 bases between. The CDR3 length is 14 residues. The CDR3 loop is CASSPPSTNEKLFF. The CDR3 coding sequence is TGTGCCAGCTCACCACCCAGTACTAATGAAAAACTGTTTTTT.